The source of this T cell receptor beta chain is a study of cytomegalovirus exposure and HLA in healthy donors. Use of 60 Vbeta and 13 Jbeta primers characterized the PCR. The data were produced by immunoSEQ multiplex PCR, yet TCRdb's version contains in-frame clones alone and is incomplete. The sample has fewer than 250,000 clones, 70% to 90% seen once; the top ten hold around 3%. Comment on this clone: Antigen unknown.

Study outcomes and limitations: The Asian-associated ancestry cluster reportedly had fewer N-insertions than the approximately 670-donor mean in a later analysis.

From germline, CDR1 is MNHEY and CDR2 SMNVEV (reference sequence). After removal of 6 bases from V and 0 bases from J, the junction contained 13 bases not matched to a gene. The CDR3 extends over 19 amino acids. The sample taken for sequencing was PBMCs. The TCR sequence derives from a man aged 25 to 40 in good health and CMV-seronegative. This chain uses TRBV27 with TRBJ2-2; 10 bases line up with TRBD1. CDR3 in amino acids: CASSRLIPGQGANTGELFF. The CDR3 DNA follows: TGTGCCAGCAGCCGATTGATCCCAGGACAGGGGGCGAACACCGGGGAGCTGTTTTTT.